This entry lists 2 T cell receptor beta chains sequenced from one sample in a study of shared clonotypes between healthy human individuals. Produced via immunoSEQ multiplex PCR; TCRdb's table is partial and in-frame only. This table has 2 million to 3 million clones, 93% appearing once. Source material: naive CD4+ T cells from PBMCs. Subset here: CD45RA+ positively selected. The receptors derive from a man younger than 35 in good health. Some clones in this sample may be carry-over from other donors' samples.

The CDR3 reads CASSARGSVGATEAFF. For the CDR3, the DNA is TGTGCCAGCAGTGCCCGAGGCTCAGTCGGGGCCACTGAAGCTTTCTTT. The rearrangement uses TRBV6-1 and TRBJ1-1; D is possibly TRBD1 (5 bases). The germline V gene has CDR1 MNHNS and CDR2 SASEGT. V gave up 4 bases and J gave up 4 bases, with 19 bases separating them. This CDR3 has 16 residues.

The gene calls are TRBV5-1 and TRBJ1-1; D remains ambiguous. CDR3 size: 13 residues. Germline CDR1 and CDR2: SGHRS and YFSETQ. V lost 2 bases and J lost 4, with 9 bases in between. The CDR3 sequence: CASSFAVSTEAFF. The CDR3 nucleotides are TGCGCCAGCAGCTTTGCGGTCTCCACTGAAGCTTTCTTT. The full variable domain, rest sourced from reference TRBV5-1 and TRBJ1-1, is KAGVTQTPRYLIKTRGQQVTLSCSPISGHRSVSWYQQTPGQGLQFLFEYFSETQRNKGNFPGRFSGRQFSNSRSEMNVSTLELGDSALYLCASSFAVSTEAFFGQGTRLTVV.